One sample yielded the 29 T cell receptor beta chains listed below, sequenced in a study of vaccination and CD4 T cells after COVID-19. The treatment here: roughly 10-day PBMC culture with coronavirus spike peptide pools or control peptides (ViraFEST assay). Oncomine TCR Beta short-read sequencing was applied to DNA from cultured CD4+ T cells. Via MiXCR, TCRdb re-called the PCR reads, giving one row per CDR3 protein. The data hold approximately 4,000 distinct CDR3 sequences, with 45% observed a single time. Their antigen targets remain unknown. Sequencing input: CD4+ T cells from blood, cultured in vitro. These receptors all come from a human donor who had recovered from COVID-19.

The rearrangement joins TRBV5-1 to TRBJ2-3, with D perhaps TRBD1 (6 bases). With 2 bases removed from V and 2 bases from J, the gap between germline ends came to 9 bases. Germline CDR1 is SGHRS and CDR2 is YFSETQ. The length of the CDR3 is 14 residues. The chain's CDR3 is CASSLTGYTDTQYF. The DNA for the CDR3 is TGCGCCAGCAGCTTAACAGGGTACACAGATACGCAGTATTTT.

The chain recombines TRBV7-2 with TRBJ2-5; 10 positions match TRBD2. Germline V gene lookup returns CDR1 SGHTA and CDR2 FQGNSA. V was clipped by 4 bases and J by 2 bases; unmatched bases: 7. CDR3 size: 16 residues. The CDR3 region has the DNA TGTGCCAGCAGCTCCGAAGGAGCGGGGGGGCAAGAGACCCAGTACTTC. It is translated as CASSSEGAGGQETQYF.

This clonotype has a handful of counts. CDR3 bases: TGTGCCAGTAGTTCGAGACCGGGACAGATAAATCAGCCCCAGCATTTT. Translating gives CASSSRPGQINQPQHF. The J gene is TRBJ1-5, the V gene TRBV19; 7 bases are a match to TRBD1. From germline, CDR1 is LNHDA and CDR2 SQIVND (reference sequence). Losses at the gene ends were 5 bases for V and 4 bases for J; bases not matched to a gene: 11. The CDR3 length is 16 residues.

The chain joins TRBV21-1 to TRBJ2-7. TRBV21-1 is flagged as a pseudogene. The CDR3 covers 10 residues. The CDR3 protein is CASSKEQQYF. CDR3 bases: TGTGCCAGCAGCAAAGAACAGCAGTACTTC.

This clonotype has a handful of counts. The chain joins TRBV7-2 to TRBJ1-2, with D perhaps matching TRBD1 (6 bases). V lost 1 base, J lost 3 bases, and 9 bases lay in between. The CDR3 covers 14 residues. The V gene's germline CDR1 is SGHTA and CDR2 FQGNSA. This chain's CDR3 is CASSLGRGYYGYTF. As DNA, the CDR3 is TGTGCCAGCAGCTTAGGCAGGGGCTACTATGGCTACACCTTC.

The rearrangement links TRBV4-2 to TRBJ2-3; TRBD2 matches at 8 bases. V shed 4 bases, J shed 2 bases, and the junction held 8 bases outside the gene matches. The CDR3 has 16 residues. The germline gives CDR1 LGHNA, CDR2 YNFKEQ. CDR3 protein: CASSRGAAGVTDTQYF. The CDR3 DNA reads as TGTGCCAGCAGCCGAGGAGCAGCGGGGGTCACAGATACGCAGTATTTT.

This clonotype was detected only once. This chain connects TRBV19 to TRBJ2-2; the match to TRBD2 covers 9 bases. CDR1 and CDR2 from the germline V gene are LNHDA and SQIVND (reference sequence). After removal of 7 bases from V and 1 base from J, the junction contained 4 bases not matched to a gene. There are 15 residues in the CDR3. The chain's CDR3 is CASTRTSVNTGELFF. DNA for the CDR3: TGTGCCAGTACAAGGACTAGCGTGAACACCGGGGAGCTGTTTTTT.

CDR3 nucleotide sequence: TGTGCCAGCAGCCATAGACAGAGAAGCTCCTACGAGCAGTACTTC. Translation: CASSHRQRSSYEQYF. The V call is TRBV6-1, the J call TRBJ2-7, with a possible D match to TRBD1 (5 bases). This CDR3 has 15 residues. CDR1 MNHNS and CDR2 SASEGT come from the germline V gene. V was clipped by 6 bases and J by 0 bases, with 15 bases between them.

CDR3 protein: CASSEGFGGAGQPQHF. CDR3 DNA: TGTGCCAGCAGTGAAGGGTTTGGGGGGGCTGGTCAGCCCCAGCATTTT. J is TRBJ1-5 and V is TRBV2, with D perhaps matching TRBD1 (6 bases). Trimming removed 1 base from V and 6 bases from J, with 16 bases in between. The CDR3 is made up of 16 amino acids. CDR1 and CDR2 from the germline V gene are SNHLY and FYNNEI. The full variable domain, rest sourced from reference TRBV2 and TRBJ1-5, is EPEVTQTPSHQVTQMGQEVILRCVPISNHLYFYWYRQILGQKVEFLVSFYNNEISEKSEIFDDQFSVERPDGSNFTLKIRSTKLEDSAMYFCASSEGFGGAGQPQHFGDGTRLSIL.

CDR3 bases: TGTGCCAGCAGTGTACTGACAGGGACGTCCGGGGAGCTGTTTTTT. Amino acid sequence: CASSVLTGTSGELFF. The chain links TRBV6-1 to TRBJ2-2; 7 nucleotides match TRBD1. Looked up from germline, CDR1 is MNHNS and CDR2 is SASEGT. V lost 4 bases to trimming and J lost 6 bases; unmatched junction nucleotides: 8. The CDR3 spans 15 residues.

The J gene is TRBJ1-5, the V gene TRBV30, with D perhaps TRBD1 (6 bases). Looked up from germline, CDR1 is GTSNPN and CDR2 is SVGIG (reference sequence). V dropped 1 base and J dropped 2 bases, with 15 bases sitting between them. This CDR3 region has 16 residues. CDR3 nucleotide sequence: TGTGCCTGGAGTGGAGCGGGACACCGGGGCAATCAGCCCCAGCATTTT. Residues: CAWSGAGHRGNQPQHF.

The CDR3 loop reads CASSPGLAYNEQFF. The CDR3 nucleotides read TGTGCCAGCAGCCCCGGACTAGCCTACAATGAGCAGTTCTTC. The chain joins TRBV7-3 to TRBJ2-1; TRBD2 matches 7 bases. Trimming took 5 bases from V and 2 from J; bases not matched to a gene: 3. The CDR3 is made up of 14 amino acids. The germline CDR1 and CDR2 sequences are SGHTA and FQGTGA.

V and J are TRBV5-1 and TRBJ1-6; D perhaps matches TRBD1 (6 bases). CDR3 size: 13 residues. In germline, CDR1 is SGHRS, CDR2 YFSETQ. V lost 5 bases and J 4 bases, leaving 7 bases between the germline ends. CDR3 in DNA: TGCGCCAGCAGACAGGGTTATAATTCACCCCTCCACTTT. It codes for CASRQGYNSPLHF.

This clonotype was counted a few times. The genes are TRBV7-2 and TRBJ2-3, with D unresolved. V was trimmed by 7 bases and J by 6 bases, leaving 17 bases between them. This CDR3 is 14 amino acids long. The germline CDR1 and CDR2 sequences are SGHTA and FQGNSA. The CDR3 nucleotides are TGTGCCAGCAACCAATGGGCTATGGCGGATACGCAGTATTTT. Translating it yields CASNQWAMADTQYF.

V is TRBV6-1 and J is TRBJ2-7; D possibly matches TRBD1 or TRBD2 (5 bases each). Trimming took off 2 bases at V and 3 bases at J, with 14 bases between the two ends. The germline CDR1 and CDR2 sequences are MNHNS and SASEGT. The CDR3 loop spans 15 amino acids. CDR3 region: CASSELWDGLYEQYF. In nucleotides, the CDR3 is TGTGCCAGCAGTGAACTTTGGGACGGCCTCTACGAGCAGTACTTC.

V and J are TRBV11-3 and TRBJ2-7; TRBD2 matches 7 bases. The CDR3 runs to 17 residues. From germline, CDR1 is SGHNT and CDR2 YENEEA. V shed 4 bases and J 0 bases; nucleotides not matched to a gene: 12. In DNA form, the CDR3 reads TGTGCCAGCAGCTCCCACCCCTATAGCGGGCGCTCCTACGAGCAGTACTTC. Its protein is CASSSHPYSGRSYEQYF.

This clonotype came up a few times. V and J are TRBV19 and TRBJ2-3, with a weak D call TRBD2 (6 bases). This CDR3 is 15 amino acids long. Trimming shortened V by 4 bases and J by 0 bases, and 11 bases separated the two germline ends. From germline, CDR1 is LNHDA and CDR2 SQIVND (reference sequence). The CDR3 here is CASSKSGQSTDTQYF. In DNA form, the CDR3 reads TGTGCCAGTAGTAAAAGCGGGCAAAGCACAGATACGCAGTATTTT.

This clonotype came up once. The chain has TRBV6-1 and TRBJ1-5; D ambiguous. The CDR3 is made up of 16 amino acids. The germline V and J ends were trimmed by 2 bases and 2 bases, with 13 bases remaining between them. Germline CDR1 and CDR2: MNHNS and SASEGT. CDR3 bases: TGTGCCAGCAGTGAATCCTCGGCCCTAGGCAATCAGCCCCAGCATTTT. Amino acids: CASSESSALGNQPQHF.

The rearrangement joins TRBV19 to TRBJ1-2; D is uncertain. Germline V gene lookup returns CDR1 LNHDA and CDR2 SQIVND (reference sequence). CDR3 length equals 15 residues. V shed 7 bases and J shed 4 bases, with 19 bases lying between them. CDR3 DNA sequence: TGTGCCAGTATTCCTCGCTCGGGCGAGGGCTATGGCTACACCTTC. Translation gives CASIPRSGEGYGYTF.

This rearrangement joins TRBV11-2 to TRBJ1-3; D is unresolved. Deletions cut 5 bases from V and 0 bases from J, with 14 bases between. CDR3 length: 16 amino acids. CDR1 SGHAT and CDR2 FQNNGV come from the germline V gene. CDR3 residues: CASSVLAPLSGNTIYF. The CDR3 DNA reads TGTGCCAGCAGCGTCCTCGCTCCGCTCTCTGGAAACACCATATATTTT.

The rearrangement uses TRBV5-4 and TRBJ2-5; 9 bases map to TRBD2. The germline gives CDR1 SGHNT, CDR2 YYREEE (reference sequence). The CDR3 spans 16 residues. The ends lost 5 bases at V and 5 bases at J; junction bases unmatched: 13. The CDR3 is CASRPGLAGGRETQYF. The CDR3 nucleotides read TGTGCCAGCAGACCGGGACTAGCCGGAGGAAGGGAGACCCAGTACTTC.

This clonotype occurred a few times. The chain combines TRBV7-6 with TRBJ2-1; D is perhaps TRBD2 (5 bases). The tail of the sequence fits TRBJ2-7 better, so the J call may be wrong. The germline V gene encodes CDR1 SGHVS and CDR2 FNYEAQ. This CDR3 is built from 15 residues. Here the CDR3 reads CASSTRPRGTYEQYF. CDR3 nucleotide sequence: TGTGCCAGCAGCACCCGACCCCGGGGTACCTACGAGCAGTACTTC.

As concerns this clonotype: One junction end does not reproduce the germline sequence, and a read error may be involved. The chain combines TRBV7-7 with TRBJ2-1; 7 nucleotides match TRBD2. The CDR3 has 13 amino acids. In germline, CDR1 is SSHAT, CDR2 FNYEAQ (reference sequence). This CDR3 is CASSSRTSDEQFF. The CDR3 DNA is TGTGCTAGCAGCTCCCGGACTAGTGACGAGCAGTTCTTC.

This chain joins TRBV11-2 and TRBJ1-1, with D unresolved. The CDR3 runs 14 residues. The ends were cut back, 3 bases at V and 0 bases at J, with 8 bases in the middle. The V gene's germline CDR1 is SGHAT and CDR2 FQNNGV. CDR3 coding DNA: TGTGCCAGCAGCTTTAGCGGGGTGAACACTGAAGCTTTCTTT. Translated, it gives CASSFSGVNTEAFF.

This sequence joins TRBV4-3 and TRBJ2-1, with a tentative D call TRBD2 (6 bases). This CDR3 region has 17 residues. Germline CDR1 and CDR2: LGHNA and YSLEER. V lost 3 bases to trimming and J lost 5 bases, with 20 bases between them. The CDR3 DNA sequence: TGCGCCAGCAGCCATTCCTTCCGCGGGACCGTTAACAATGAGCAGTTCTTC. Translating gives CASSHSFRGTVNNEQFF.

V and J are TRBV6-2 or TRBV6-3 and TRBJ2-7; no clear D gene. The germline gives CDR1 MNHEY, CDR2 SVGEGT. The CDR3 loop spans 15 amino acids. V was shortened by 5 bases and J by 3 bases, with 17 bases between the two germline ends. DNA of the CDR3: TGTGCCAGCAGTGGTCGTGTTGCTGGGGACTACGAGCAGTACTTC. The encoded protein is CASSGRVAGDYEQYF.

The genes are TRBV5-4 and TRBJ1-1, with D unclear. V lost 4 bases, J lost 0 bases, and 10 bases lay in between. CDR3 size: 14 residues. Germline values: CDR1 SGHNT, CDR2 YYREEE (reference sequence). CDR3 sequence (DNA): TGTGCCAGCAGCGCTGACGCTATGAACACTGAAGCTTTCTTT. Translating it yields CASSADAMNTEAFF.

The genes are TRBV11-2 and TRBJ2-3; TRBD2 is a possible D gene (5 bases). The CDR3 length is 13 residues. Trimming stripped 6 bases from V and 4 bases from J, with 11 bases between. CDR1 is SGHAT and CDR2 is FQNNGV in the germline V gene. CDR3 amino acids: CASSNQLADTQYF. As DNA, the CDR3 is TGTGCCAGCAGTAACCAACTAGCAGATACGCAGTATTTT.

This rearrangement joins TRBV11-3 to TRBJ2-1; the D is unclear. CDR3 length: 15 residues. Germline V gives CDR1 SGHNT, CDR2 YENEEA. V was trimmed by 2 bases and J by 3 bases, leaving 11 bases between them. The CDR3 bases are TGTGCCAGCAGCTTATCGCCCGATGGCTACAATGAGCAGTTCTTC. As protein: CASSLSPDGYNEQFF.